This T cell receptor (beta chain) derives from a study of regulatory T cells in long-lasting Graves disease. Time point noted: newly diagnosed GD, antithyroid drugs for less than 3 months. Construction of the TCR library relied on RNA isolated from PBMCs. This clonotype came up many times. CDR3 regions were amplified by Arm-PCR using iRepertoire HTBI primers to build TCR beta libraries. TCRdb passed the multiplex PCR reads through MiXCR, listing each CDR3 protein once. The data show some 410,000 distinct CDR3 sequences, roughly 15% seen once. This CDR3 spans 19 amino acids. Per the germline V gene, CDR1 is LGHDT and CDR2 is YNNKEL (reference sequence). V dropped 2 bases and J dropped 1 base, with 20 bases sitting between them. The data were also submitted as part of a second study, on T cells in Graves' hyperthyroidism and ophthalmopathy.

This TCR was sampled from a woman in her twenties or thirties with Graves disease. The chain couples TRBV3-1 to TRBJ2-2; the D gene is possibly TRBD2 (7 bases). This specimen was peripheral blood mononuclear cells (PBMCs), taken at new diagnosis, from a patient treated with antithyroid drugs. The CDR3 region is CASSQKIWGLAVNTGELFF. Here the CDR3 DNA reads TGTGCCAGCAGCCAAAAGATATGGGGGCTAGCGGTGAACACCGGGGAGCTGTTTTTT.